These T cell receptor beta chains were read from a single sample in a study of human CD8 memory T cell subsets. After re-calling the 5' RACE reads, TCRdb lists one entry per CDR3 protein, DNA absent. The clone table shows roughly 9,800 distinct CDR3 sequences, with the ten largest holding just over 20%. The specimen sequenced was CD8+ T cells from PBMCs. These receptors were taken from a human donor in good health. CDR3s include the opening cysteine and the closing phenylalanine or tryptophan. Clone size is not always given. Where it is, it says once, few, many or a class for expanded clones.

CDR3 protein	clone size	V gene	J gene
CASSDGIDEQYF	.	TRBV10-1	TRBJ2-7
CASSQGTSYGYTF	medium-sized	TRBV14	TRBJ1-2
CATGAIVSTVAEAFF	.	TRBV10-3	TRBJ1-1
CSAILQGASNQPQHF	.	TRBV20-1	TRBJ1-5
CASSRSGDLNEQYF	.	TRBV7-2	TRBJ2-7
CASSEVGSYNEQFF	.	TRBV6-1	TRBJ2-1
CASSLRTGTEAFF	.	TRBV28	TRBJ1-1
CASSLVIGGSVNTGELFF	medium-sized	TRBV11-2	TRBJ2-2
CASSINGYSSYNEQFF	.	TRBV19	TRBJ2-1
CASSLYPGQGLYEQYF	.	TRBV5-1	TRBJ2-7
CASSWGGVSGKETQYF	.	TRBV7-2	TRBJ2-5
CSVLEVGGTGELFF	.	TRBV29-1	TRBJ2-2
CAWNGGLGNTIYF	.	TRBV30	TRBJ1-3
CASSLGTGGAGYTF	.	TRBV7-2	TRBJ1-2
CASSDSPGQGFTDTQYF	.	TRBV6-1	TRBJ2-3
CAWITGVGTEAFF	.	TRBV30	TRBJ1-1
CSVEFGTPVDTIYF	.	TRBV29-1	TRBJ1-3
CASSEASRNEKLFF	.	TRBV7-9	TRBJ1-4
CASSSRTGESRGYTF	.	TRBV5-4	TRBJ1-2
CSVVVARAEQYF	.	TRBV29-1	TRBJ2-7
CASGPNQPQHF	.	TRBV6-2/TRBV6-3	TRBJ1-5
CASSPGPGGSGNTIYF	.	TRBV7-8	TRBJ1-3
CASITYTGELFF	.	TRBV7-9	TRBJ2-2
CASSVNWNRAYEQYF	.	TRBV9	TRBJ2-7
CASSTNRDTSTNEKLFF	medium-sized	TRBV2	TRBJ1-4
CASSQAIAGGAYNEQFF	.	TRBV11-1	TRBJ2-1
CASSLGPGQETQYF	.	TRBV7-2	TRBJ2-5
CASSYSGTGASGYTF	.	TRBV6-2/TRBV6-3	TRBJ1-2
CATSRENTGELFF	.	TRBV15	TRBJ2-2
CASLPGTGELFF	.	TRBV6-1	TRBJ2-2
CASSQDYGGSEQFF	.	TRBV4-1	TRBJ2-1
CASSLVEGEAFF	.	TRBV5-1	TRBJ1-1
CASSWGKINTEAFF	.	TRBV5-1	TRBJ1-1
CASSLRLSNEKLFF	.	TRBV5-5	TRBJ1-4
CASSVDANPALNQPQHF	.	TRBV9	TRBJ1-5
CSANPQQGFSYEQYF	.	TRBV20-1	TRBJ2-7
CASKKGGKRGKETQYF	.	TRBV21-1	TRBJ2-5
CASSDSWGPYEQYF	.	TRBV10-2	TRBJ2-7
CSARGVDRGMVYEQYF	.	TRBV20-1	TRBJ2-7
CSAMDRVDTEAFF	.	TRBV20-1	TRBJ1-1
CASSDLAVSTDTQYF	.	TRBV19	TRBJ2-3
CASSQDATGNTIYF	.	TRBV4-3	TRBJ1-3